The T cell receptor (beta chain) under discussion was sequenced for a study of cytomegalovirus exposure and HLA in healthy donors. General observations from the study: Presence/absence analysis assumed near-uniform sequencing depth across donors.

For this clone: Its antigen remains unknown.

The CDR3 runs to 13 residues. V lost 4 bases and J 1 base, leaving 7 bases between the germline ends. Germline lookup yields CDR1 LGHNA and CDR2 YSLEER. In the PCR, 60 Vbeta and 13 Jbeta primers were used. Measured with immunoSEQ multiplex PCR; TCRdb has only the in-frame clones, and not every one. Of roughly 140,000 clones in the sample, approximately 60% were seen once. This chain uses TRBV4-3 with TRBJ2-5; perhaps TRBD2 as D (5 bases). The source is a woman aged 55-69 years in good health and CMV-seropositive. The sequencing input was PBMCs. This chain's CDR3 is CASSRESQETQYF. The DNA for the CDR3 is TGCGCCAGCAGCCGGGAGTCCCAAGAGACCCAGTACTTC.